The rows below give T cell receptor beta chains drawn from one sample of a study of blood T cell repertoires in COVID-19. Profiling relied on immunoSEQ multiplex PCR, and the TCRdb table lists in-frame clones only, not all of them. The sample holds approximately 320,000 clones, about nine tenths seen once. Sequencing used PBMCs or T cells enriched from blood (not recorded which). These receptors were collected from a man between 60 and 70 years old who had recovered from COVID-19. Both conserved end residues are part of each CDR3. Each record gives: V gene, D gene, J gene, CDR3 protein, CDR3 DNA. A D gene is named only where the DNA matches it firmly.

>TRBV3-1/TRBV3-2|NA|TRBJ1-6
CASSSLNSPLHF
TGTGCCAGCAGCTCCTTAAATTCACCCCTCCACTTT
>TRBV7-3|TRBD1|TRBJ1-6
CASSRRDRNSPLHF
TGTGCCAGCAGCCGAAGGGACAGAAATTCACCCCTCCACTTT
>TRBV27|TRBD1|TRBJ2-1
CASSYRTGIPSSYNEQFF
TGTGCCAGCAGTTACAGGACAGGGATACCGAGCTCCTACAATGAGCAGTTCTTC
>TRBV19|NA|TRBJ1-2
CASSTDTDSGSLYGYTF
TGTGCCAGTAGTACCGACACGGATAGCGGATCCTTATATGGCTACACCTTC
>TRBV27|NA|TRBJ2-1
CASTRTITENNEQFF
TGTGCCAGCACTCGCACGATTACTGAAAACAATGAGCAGTTCTTC
>TRBV7-2|TRBD1|TRBJ1-5
CASSLGPDRFVQPQHF
TGTGCCAGCAGCTTAGGACCGGACAGGTTTGTTCAGCCCCAGCATTTT
>TRBV6-1|NA|TRBJ1-2
CASSEAGQGIRGYTF
TGTGCCAGCAGTGAAGCGGGGCAGGGGATCCGGGGCTACACCTTC
>TRBV6-2/TRBV6-3|TRBD2|TRBJ2-1
CASSRLAGYNEQFF
TGTGCCAGCAGCCGACTAGCAGGATACAATGAGCAGTTCTTC
>TRBV10-3|NA|TRBJ1-1
CAISERGNTEAFF
TGTGCCATCAGTGAGCGGGGTAACACTGAAGCTTTCTTT
>TRBV27|TRBD1|TRBJ1-2
CASSAINRGPGGYTF
TGTGCCAGCAGTGCTATTAACAGGGGGCCAGGGGGCTACACCTTC
>TRBV13|NA|TRBJ2-7
CASSLGLPGGEQYF
TGTGCCAGCAGCTTAGGACTACCCGGGGGCGAGCAGTACTTC
>TRBV12-3/TRBV12-4|TRBD1|TRBJ1-1
CASSQQGQGRAFF
TGTGCCAGCAGCCAACAGGGGCAAGGGAGAGCTTTCTTT
>TRBV7-3|NA|TRBJ2-2
CASSPGLFANTGELFF
TGTGCCAGCAGCCCGGGACTGTTCGCGAACACCGGGGAGCTGTTTTTT
>TRBV5-4|TRBD1|TRBJ1-2
CASELRGQRGYTF
TGTGCCAGCGAGCTTAGGGGGCAGCGAGGCTACACCTTC
>TRBV6-6|NA|TRBJ1-3
CAPHRRTAPEGNTIYF
TGTGCCCCCCACCGGAGGACCGCTCCAGAAGGAAACACCATATATTTT
>TRBV9|NA|TRBJ2-2
CASSTRNTNTGELFF
TGTGCCAGCAGCACCAGAAACACGAACACCGGGGAGCTGTTTTTT
>TRBV7-9|TRBD1|TRBJ2-1
CASSLGDSQQFF
TGTGCCAGCAGCTTAGGGGACAGCCAACAGTTCTTC
>TRBV4-1|NA|TRBJ2-1
CASSHDLGEVINEQFF
TGCGCCAGCAGCCACGACCTTGGGGAGGTGATCAATGAGCAGTTCTTC
>TRBV13|NA|TRBJ2-5
CASSLGLEETQYF
TGTGCCAGCAGCTTAGGCCTAGAAGAGACCCAGTACTTC
>TRBV5-1|NA|TRBJ1-1
CASSFNPENTEAFF
TGCGCCAGCAGCTTTAATCCAGAGAACACTGAAGCTTTCTTT